The 13 T cell receptor beta chains below all came from one sample that was sequenced in a study of shared T cell receptors in the human thymus (dated by TCRdb to about 2021). The library was obtained by the immunoSEQ multiplex PCR assay. The source is immuneACCESS, and TCRdb retained only in-frame sequences with V and J called. Part of the clones is not carried over; for the studies checked, unresolved V genes explain less than half of this, and the remainder is unexplained. For this sample there are just under 550,000 clones; around 78% appear just once. The ten largest make up around 0.012% of the sample. These same records also appear under a second study, on human thymus T cells.

The sequencing sample was made of thymocytes. The source of these receptors is a boy in the first two years of life with a congenital heart defect. Donor details come from another sample of the same person, matched by shared clones.

The rearrangement joins TRBV4-2 to TRBJ1-4, with 7 bases matching TRBD1. This CDR3 contains 16 residues. Trimming took 0 bases from V and 8 from J; bases not matched to a gene: 9. The germline V gene encodes CDR1 LGHNA and CDR2 YNFKEQ. The CDR3 protein is CASSQERRARGEKLFF. The DNA for the CDR3 is TGTGCCAGCAGCCAAGAGAGGCGGGCCAGGGGGGAAAAACTGTTTTTT.

In this sample, this clone turned up once. The chain recombines TRBV7-6 with TRBJ1-5; D is undetermined. CDR1 is SGHVS and CDR2 is FNYEAQ in the germline V gene. V lost 5 bases, J lost 5 bases, and 16 bases lay in between. CDR3 length equals 15 residues. The CDR3: CASSPTPLPDQPQHF. The CDR3 region has the DNA TGTGCCAGCAGCCCCACTCCCTTACCCGATCAGCCCCAGCATTTT.

The chain is built from TRBV7-9 and TRBJ1-4; D not resolved. Trimming stripped 8 bases from V and 4 bases from J, with 11 bases between. Looked up from germline, CDR1 is SEHNR and CDR2 is FQNEAQ (reference sequence). The CDR3 has 13 residues. The CDR3 is CASWEKGNEKLFF. The CDR3 DNA reads as TGTGCCAGCTGGGAGAAGGGTAATGAAAAACTGTTTTTT.

The rearrangement uses TRBV4-2 and TRBJ2-7; TRBD2 might be the D (5 bases). The CDR3 totals 15 residues. Looked up from germline, CDR1 is LGHNA and CDR2 is YNFKEQ. Deletions cut 0 bases from V and 5 bases from J, with 14 bases between. As DNA, the CDR3 is TGTGCCAGCAGCCAAGATAAGCTAGCTTGCCACGAGCAGTACTTC. Protein: CASSQDKLACHEQYF.

This clone has more than one count but fewer than ten. The rearrangement joins TRBV30 to TRBJ1-1, with a possible D match to TRBD1 (6 bases). Germline values: CDR1 GTSNPN, CDR2 SVGIG (reference sequence). The length of the CDR3 is 21 residues. Trimming pared 4 bases from V and 0 bases from J, leaving 33 bases between. CDR3 residues: CAWNKGEEEFRGRGLNTEAFF. The CDR3 nucleotides are TGTGCCTGGAATAAGGGGGAAGAGGAGTTCAGGGGCCGGGGCCTGAACACTGAAGCTTTCTTT.

The chain couples TRBV5-6 to TRBJ2-1; no firm D call. Trimming shortened V by 4 bases and J by 2 bases, and 10 bases separated the two germline ends. The germline gives CDR1 SGHDT, CDR2 YYEEEE. CDR3 length: 14 amino acids. CDR3 nucleotides: TGTGCCAGCAGCCACCACCGGGCCTACAATGAGCAGTTCTTC. Translating gives CASSHHRAYNEQFF.

The chain uses TRBV7-2 and TRBJ2-7; 9 nucleotides align to TRBD2. CDR1 and CDR2 (germline): SGHTA, FQGNSA. This CDR3 has 14 amino acids. The V and J ends lost 2 bases and 9 bases, in that order; junction bases with no gene match: 8. CDR3 in DNA: TGTGCCAGCAGCTTAAGCCCTAGCGGGATGGGGCAGTACTTC. Residues: CASSLSPSGMGQYF.

The chain links TRBV7-3 to TRBJ2-3, with 14 bases identical to TRBD2. Germline V gives CDR1 SGHTA, CDR2 FQGTGA. V shed 0 bases and J 3 bases; nucleotides not matched to a gene: 2. The CDR3 extends over 17 amino acids. CDR3 DNA sequence: TGTGCCAGCAGCTTAACCTGGACTAGCGGGAGGACAGATACGCAGTATTTT. The encoded protein is CASSLTWTSGRTDTQYF.

The chain recombines TRBV29-1 with TRBJ1-2; D not certain. V was pared by 5 bases and J by 1 base, with 11 bases between. CDR1 is SQVTM, CDR2 ANQGSEA, per germline. The CDR3 is made up of 13 amino acids. CDR3 bases: TGCAGCGTTCGGGTAGTCCTTAACTATGGCTACACCTTC. Protein: CSVRVVLNYGYTF.

The V call is TRBV5-5, the J call TRBJ1-1; TRBD1 is a possible D gene (6 bases). The CDR3 runs to 15 residues. V dropped 1 base and J dropped 4 bases, with 14 bases sitting between them. CDR1 and CDR2 (germline): SGHKS, YYEKEE (reference sequence). The CDR3, as DNA: TGTGCCAGCAGCTTGTGGGCAGGGGCAGGCACTGAAGCTTTCTTT. Translation: CASSLWAGAGTEAFF.

The chain employs TRBV5-1 and TRBJ2-1, with D unclear. Deletions cut 0 bases from V and 4 bases from J, with 8 bases between. This CDR3 comprises 14 residues. From germline, CDR1 is SGHRS and CDR2 YFSETQ. This chain's CDR3 is CASSLGPNYNEQFF. The CDR3, as DNA: TGCGCCAGCAGCTTGGGTCCCAATTACAATGAGCAGTTCTTC.

V usage is TRBV19 and J usage is TRBJ1-2, with a possible D match to TRBD1 (5 bases). Per the germline V gene, CDR1 is LNHDA and CDR2 is SQIVND (reference sequence). The CDR3 is 11 residues long. V was shortened by 9 bases and J by 9 bases, with 14 bases between the two germline ends. CDR3: CASTSGGRYTF. The CDR3 nucleotides are TGTGCCAGCACCTCCGGGGGACGCTACACCTTC.

This chain uses TRBV27 with TRBJ2-3, with 8 bases that match TRBD2. Germline assignment: CDR1 MNHEY and CDR2 SMNVEV (reference sequence). V shed 5 bases, J shed 5 bases, and the junction held 12 bases outside the gene matches. This CDR3 is 16 amino acids long. This chain's CDR3 is CASSGKGREDGDTQYF. The DNA for the CDR3 is TGTGCCAGCAGTGGGAAGGGGCGGGAGGATGGAGATACGCAGTATTTT.